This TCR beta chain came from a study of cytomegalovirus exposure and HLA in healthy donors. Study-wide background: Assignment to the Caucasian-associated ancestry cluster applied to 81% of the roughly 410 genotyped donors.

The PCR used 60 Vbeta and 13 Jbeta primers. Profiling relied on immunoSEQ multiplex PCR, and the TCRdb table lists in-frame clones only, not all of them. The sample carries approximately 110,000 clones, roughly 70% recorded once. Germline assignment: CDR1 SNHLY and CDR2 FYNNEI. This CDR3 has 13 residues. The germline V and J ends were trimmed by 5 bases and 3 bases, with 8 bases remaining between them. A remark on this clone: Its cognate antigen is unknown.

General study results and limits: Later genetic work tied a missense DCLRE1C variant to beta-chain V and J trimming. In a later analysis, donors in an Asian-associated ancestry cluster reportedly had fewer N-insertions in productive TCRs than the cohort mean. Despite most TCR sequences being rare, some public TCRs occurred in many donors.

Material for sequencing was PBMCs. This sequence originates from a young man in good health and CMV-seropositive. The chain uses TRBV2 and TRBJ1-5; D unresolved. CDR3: CASSRSLNQPQHF. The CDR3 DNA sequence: TGTGCCAGCAGTCGGAGTCTCAATCAGCCCCAGCATTTT.